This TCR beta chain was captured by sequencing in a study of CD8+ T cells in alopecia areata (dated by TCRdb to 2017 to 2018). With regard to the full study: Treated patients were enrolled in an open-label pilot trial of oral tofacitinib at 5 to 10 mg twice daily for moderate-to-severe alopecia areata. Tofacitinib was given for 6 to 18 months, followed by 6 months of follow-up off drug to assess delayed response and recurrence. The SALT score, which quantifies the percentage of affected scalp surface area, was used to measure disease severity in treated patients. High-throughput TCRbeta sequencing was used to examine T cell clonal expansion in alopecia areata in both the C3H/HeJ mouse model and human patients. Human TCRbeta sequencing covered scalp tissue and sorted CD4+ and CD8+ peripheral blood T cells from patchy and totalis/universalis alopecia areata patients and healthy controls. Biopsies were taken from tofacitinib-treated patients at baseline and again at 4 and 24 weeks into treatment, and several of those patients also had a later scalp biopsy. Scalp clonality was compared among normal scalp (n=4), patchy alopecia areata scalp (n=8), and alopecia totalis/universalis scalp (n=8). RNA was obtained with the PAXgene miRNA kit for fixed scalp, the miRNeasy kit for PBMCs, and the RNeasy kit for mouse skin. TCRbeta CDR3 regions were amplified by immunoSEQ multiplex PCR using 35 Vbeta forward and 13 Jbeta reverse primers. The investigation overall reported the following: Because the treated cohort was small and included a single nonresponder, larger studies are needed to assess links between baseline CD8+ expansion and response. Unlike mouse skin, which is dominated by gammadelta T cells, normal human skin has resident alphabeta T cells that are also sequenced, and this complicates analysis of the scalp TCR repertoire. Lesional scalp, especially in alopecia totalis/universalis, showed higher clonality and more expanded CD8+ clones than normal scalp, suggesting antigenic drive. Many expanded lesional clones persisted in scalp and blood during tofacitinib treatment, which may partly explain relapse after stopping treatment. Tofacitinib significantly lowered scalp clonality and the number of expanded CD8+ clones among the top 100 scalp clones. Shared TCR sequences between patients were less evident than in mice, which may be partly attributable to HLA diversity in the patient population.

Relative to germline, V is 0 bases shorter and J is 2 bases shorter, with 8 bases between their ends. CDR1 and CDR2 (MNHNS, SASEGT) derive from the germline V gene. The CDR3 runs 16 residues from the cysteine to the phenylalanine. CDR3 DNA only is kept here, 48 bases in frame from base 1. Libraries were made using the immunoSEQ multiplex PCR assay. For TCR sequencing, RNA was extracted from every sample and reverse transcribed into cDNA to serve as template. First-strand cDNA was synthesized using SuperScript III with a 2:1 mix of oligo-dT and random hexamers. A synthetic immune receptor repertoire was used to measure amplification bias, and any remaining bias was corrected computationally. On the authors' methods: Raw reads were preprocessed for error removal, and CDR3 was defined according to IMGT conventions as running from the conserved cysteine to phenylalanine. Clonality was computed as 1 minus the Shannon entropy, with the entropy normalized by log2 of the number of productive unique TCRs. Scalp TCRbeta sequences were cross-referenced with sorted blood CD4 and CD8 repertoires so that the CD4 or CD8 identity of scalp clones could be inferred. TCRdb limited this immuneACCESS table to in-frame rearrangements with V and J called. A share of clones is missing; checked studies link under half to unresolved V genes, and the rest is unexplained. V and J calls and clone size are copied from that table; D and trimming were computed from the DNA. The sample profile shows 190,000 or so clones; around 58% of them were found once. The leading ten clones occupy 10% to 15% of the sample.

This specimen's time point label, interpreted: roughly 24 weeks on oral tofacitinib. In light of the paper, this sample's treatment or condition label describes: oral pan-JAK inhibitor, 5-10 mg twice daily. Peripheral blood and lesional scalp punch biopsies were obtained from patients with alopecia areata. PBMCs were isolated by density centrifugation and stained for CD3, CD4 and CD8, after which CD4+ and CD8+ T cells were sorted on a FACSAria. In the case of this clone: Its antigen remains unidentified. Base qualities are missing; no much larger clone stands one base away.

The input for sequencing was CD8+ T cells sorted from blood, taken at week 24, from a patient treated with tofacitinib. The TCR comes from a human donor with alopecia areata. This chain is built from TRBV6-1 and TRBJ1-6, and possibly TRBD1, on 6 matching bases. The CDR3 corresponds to CASSEARTAYNSPLHF. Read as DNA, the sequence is TGTGCCAGCAGTGAAGCAAGGACAGCCTATAATTCACCCCTCCACTTT.